This entry concerns a single T cell receptor (beta chain). This clonotype was seen a few times. Its recognized antigen is unknown. No qualities accompany the bases; no much larger clone lies one base away. Library prep was done by 5' RACE. This sample was sequenced with a NextSeq 500. In the TCR library protocol, unique molecular identifiers were attached to individual cDNA molecules to correct for PCR bias and sequencing error. Both TCR alpha and beta chains were sequenced, and tight co-correlation was observed between alpha and beta sequence abundances in each sample. Per the source publication's procedure: V gene, J gene and CDR3 annotation of TCR sequences was performed with Decombinator V4. TCRs were defined as expanded if a significant change between any two time points was detected under a Poisson model with p below 0.0001. Abundances of TCRs were expressed as counts per million after normalisation to the total number of TCRs sequenced in each sample. MAIT TCRs were defined by TRAV1-2 paired with TRAJ12, TRAJ20 or TRAJ33, and iNKT TCRs by TRAV10 paired with TRAJ18. VDJdb, accessed 1 November 2021, was searched for CMV, EBV and SARS-CoV-2 annotated TCRs, excluding TCRs annotated for multiple antigens. TCRdb itself trimmed the public reads at Q25 with fastp, ran MiXCR and retained productive beta chains. Each entry is one CDR3 protein sequence, shown with its most common DNA and genes. The V and J calls were determined by TCRdb, not by the authors. A total of 63,000 or so distinct CDR3 sequences appear in this sample, about 10% of them only once. The ten largest make up around 6.3% of the sample.

From its cysteine to its phenylalanine, the CDR3 spans 16 amino acids. Of the read, only the CDR3 DNA is kept; its 48 bases are in frame from base 1. The CDR1 and CDR2 encoded by the germline V gene are SGHRS and YFSETQ. Trimming costs V 0 bases and J 8 bases, and their ends lie 15 bases apart. This was a case-control study nested in a cohort of healthcare workers in London, UK, who had nasopharyngeal swab PCR tests and blood samples taken every week. Healthcare workers were recruited during the week of the UK lockdown, between 23 and 31 March 2020, and followed weekly for up to about 15 weeks. The data were obtained in a study of early T cells in non-severe SARS-CoV-2 infection listed by TCRdb under 2021. Context from the whole study: TCR sequencing used bulk RNA from unsorted whole blood, so alpha and beta chains could not be paired. Results and caveats for the whole study, not just this receptor: VDJdb matching was skewed toward anti-spike CD8 responses, so virus-specific expansions were likely underestimated and private and CD4 specificities were missed.

The sequence was collected from an adult who was a healthcare worker with PCR-confirmed SARS-CoV-2 infection or an uninfected control (not recorded which). The chain couples TRBV5-1 to TRBJ1-6; TRBD1 is possibly the D segment (5 matching bases). The sample comprised whole blood. This receptor carries the CDR3 CASSLGGHVSDSPLHF. The sequence in DNA is TGCGCCAGCAGCTTGGGGGGCCATGTTTCGGATTCACCCCTCCACTTT.